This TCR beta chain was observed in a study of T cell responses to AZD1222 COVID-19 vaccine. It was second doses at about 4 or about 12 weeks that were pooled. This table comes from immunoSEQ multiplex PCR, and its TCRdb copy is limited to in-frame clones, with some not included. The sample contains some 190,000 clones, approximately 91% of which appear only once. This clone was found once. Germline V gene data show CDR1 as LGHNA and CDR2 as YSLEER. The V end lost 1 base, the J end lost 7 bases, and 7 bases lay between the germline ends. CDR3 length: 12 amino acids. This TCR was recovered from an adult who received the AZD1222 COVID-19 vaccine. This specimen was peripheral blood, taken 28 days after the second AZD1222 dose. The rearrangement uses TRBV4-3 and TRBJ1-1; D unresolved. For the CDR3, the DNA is TGCGCCAGCAGCCAAGGGACGGGTGAAGCTTTCTTT. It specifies CASSQGTGEAFF.